The clone carrying this T cell receptor (beta chain) was seen a handful of times. No antigen is known for it. This sample is part of a study of T-cell reconstitution after alpha-beta-depleted transplantation in children. After removal of 3 bases from V and 8 bases from J, the junction contained 4 bases not matched to a gene. The CDR3 is 13 residues long. Germline CDR1 is MNHEY and CDR2 is SMNVEV (reference sequence). This sample's TCRbeta library carried unique molecular identifier barcodes. TCRdb reprocessed the PCR reads via MiXCR and lists one record per CDR3 protein. Among 440,000 or so distinct CDR3 sequences listed, over 40% were seen once. Study findings and constraints: The high TCRbeta diversity at day 60 in some patients came from surviving recipient T cells and thymic progenitors. Approximately two months post-transplant, alpha-beta T cells reportedly originated from several hundred expanded graft clones. Newly produced T cells mostly accounted for T-cell counts and diversity one year post-transplant.

The receptor's source is a girl aged 2 to 9 with aplastic anemia, due to receive a stem cell transplant. The starting material was PBMCs, obtained before TCRalphabeta/CD19-depleted stem cell transplant. J is TRBJ1-2 and V is TRBV27; 9 nucleotides line up with TRBD1. The CDR3 loop is CASSFLGTGGYTF. CDR3 in DNA: TGTGCCAGCAGTTTCCTGGGGACAGGGGGCTACACCTTC.